The rows below give T cell receptor beta chains drawn from one sample of a study of OX40 agonist ivuxolimab in advanced cancers. Profiled with immunoSEQ multiplex PCR; TCRdb holds only in-frame clones, not every one. The profile shows 75,000 to 80,000 clones, 84% of them singletons. The specimen was CD4+ or CD8+ T cells sorted from blood, collected in a trial of the OX40 agonist ivuxolimab. These receptors were taken from an adult with an advanced solid tumor such as melanoma, head and neck, liver or kidney cancer. Each CDR3 is given with its conserved first and last residue. Clone size is given for some rows only: seen once, a few or many times, or a class if the clone is expanded.

abundance	v_gene	j_gene	CDR3aa
-	TRBV12-5	TRBJ2-5	CASGKYSGPPRTQYF
few	TRBV28	TRBJ2-5	CASSTSGAAWETQYF
once	TRBV9	TRBJ2-5	CASSVQGWIGETQYF
-	TRBV11-2	TRBJ2-7	CASSYGTVSRQQYF
-	TRBV7-3	TRBJ1-5	CASSPGVRQPQHF
-	TRBV28	TRBJ1-1	CASSSYRGSGTEAFF
-	TRBV7-9	TRBJ2-1	CASSSRGIRSYNEQFF
once	TRBV4-2	TRBJ2-7	CASSHVLGTSGAEQYF
-	TRBV27	TRBJ1-5	CASSRQGLNQPQHF
few	TRBV4-3	TRBJ2-7	CASSQESGRYEQYF
-	TRBV7-9	TRBJ2-1	CASSLGSYNEQFF
-	TRBV18	TRBJ2-3	CASSPLGAPRPDTQYF
-	TRBV6-6	TRBJ1-1	CASTSEWTEAFF
many	TRBV27	TRBJ2-6	CASSTPLRGRGGANVLTF
-	TRBV5-1	TRBJ1-5	CASSYTTGGGQPQHF
-	TRBV30	TRBJ2-5	CAWGVTETQYF
-	TRBV5-1	TRBJ1-2	CASSLRRGSNYGYTF
-	TRBV14	TRBJ1-1	CASSQVNPGGNTEAFF
medium-sized	TRBV10-3	TRBJ1-2	CAISEPKGGPGYGYTF
-	TRBV7-2	TRBJ2-7	CASSLAAGGPHEQYF
-	TRBV2	TRBJ1-2	CASSHTGADYGYTF
-	TRBV21-1	TRBJ1-2	CASSKTSEAGAANGYTF
-	TRBV11-2	TRBJ2-7	CASSLREYSYEQYF
few	TRBV28	TRBJ1-2	CASRRDTNYGYTF
few	TRBV7-8	TRBJ2-5	CASSLVPGRKETQYF
once	TRBV5-1	TRBJ1-4	CASSLGWMARTNEKLFF
once	TRBV28	TRBJ2-3	CASTYGTSGGTDTQYF
-	TRBV5-6	TRBJ2-7	CASSLYLGQSFEQYF
-	TRBV6-5	TRBJ2-2	CASSSQGPGGTGELFF
-	TRBV19	TRBJ1-2	CASSIIYAESANYGYTF
-	TRBV7-9	TRBJ1-4	CASSLAQATNEKLFF
-	TRBV9	TRBJ2-5	CASSDQGTEGETQYF
-	TRBV7-2	TRBJ2-7	CASSSRDRAYEQYF
-	TRBV18	TRBJ2-1	CASSSRGHEQFF
-	TRBV7-3	TRBJ2-3	CASSLTAGSPDTQYF
-	TRBV7-9	TRBJ2-3	CASSLGQGADTQYF
-	TRBV7-9	TRBJ1-3	CASSPPLGGSGNTIYF
-	TRBV5-8	-	CASSFDRRPYEQYF
-	TRBV5-1	TRBJ2-5	CASSGTSGRETQYF